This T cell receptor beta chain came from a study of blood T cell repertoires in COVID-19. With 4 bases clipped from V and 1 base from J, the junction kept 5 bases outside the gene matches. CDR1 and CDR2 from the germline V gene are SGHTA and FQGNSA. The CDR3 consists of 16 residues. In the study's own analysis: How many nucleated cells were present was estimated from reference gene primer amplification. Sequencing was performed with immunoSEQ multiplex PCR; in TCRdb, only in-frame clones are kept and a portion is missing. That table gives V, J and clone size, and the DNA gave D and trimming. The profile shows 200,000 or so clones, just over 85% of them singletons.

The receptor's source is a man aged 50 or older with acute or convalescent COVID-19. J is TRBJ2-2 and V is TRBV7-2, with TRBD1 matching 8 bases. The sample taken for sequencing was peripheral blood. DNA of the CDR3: TGTGCCAGCAGCTCAGGACAGGGCTTGAACACCGGGGAGCTGTTTTTT. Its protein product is CASSSGQGLNTGELFF. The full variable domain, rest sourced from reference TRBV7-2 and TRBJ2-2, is GAGVSQSPSNKVTEKGKDVELRCDPISGHTALYWYRQSLGQGLEFLIYFQGNSAPDKSGLPSDRFSAERTGGSVSTLTIQRTQQEDSAVYLCASSSGQGLNTGELFFGEGSRLTVL.